The clone carrying this T cell receptor (beta chain) was picked up many times. The investigators amplified TCR beta CDR3 regions from RNA transcripts. RT-PCR in the first round (using the HTBI primer set) targeted the TCR CDR3. TCRdb independently ran MiXCR on the multiplex PCR reads; one entry per CDR3 protein. This sample has 600,000 to 650,000 distinct CDR3 sequences, with around 21% found just once. The data belong to a study of T cells in Graves' hyperthyroidism and ophthalmopathy. At the level of the study: Peripheral blood was taken when the disease was first diagnosed, before any treatment began.

V was clipped by 5 bases and J by 5 bases; unmatched bases: 7. The CDR3 length is 14 residues. The chain employs TRBV12-3 or TRBV12-4 and TRBJ2-3; 7 positions agree with TRBD2. The sequence derives from a man aged 25-40 years with Graves' ophthalmopathy. Sample: blood. CDR3 nucleotide sequence: TGTGCCAGCAGTATTGCGGGAGCCCAAGATACGCAGTATTTT. As protein: CASSIAGAQDTQYF.